Shown below are 29 T cell receptor beta chains from a single sample sequenced in a study of OX40 agonist ivuxolimab in advanced cancers. This table comes from immunoSEQ multiplex PCR, and its TCRdb copy is limited to in-frame clones, with some not included. The data show approximately 75,000 clones, around 90% seen once. The starting material was CD4+ or CD8+ T cells sorted from blood, obtained in a trial of the OX40 agonist ivuxolimab. These receptors were obtained from an adult with an advanced solid tumor such as melanoma, head and neck, liver or kidney cancer.

The rearrangement links TRBV6-5 to TRBJ2-7, with no clear D. The V and J ends lost 3 bases and 1 base respectively, with 10 bases between them. The V gene's germline CDR1 is MNHEY and CDR2 SVGAGI. The CDR3 is 14 amino acids. The CDR3 loop is CASSYVQASYEQYF. The CDR3 coding sequence is TGTGCCAGCAGTTATGTCCAGGCTTCCTACGAGCAGTACTTC.

V usage is TRBV2 and J usage is TRBJ2-6; perhaps TRBD1 as D (6 bases). The CDR3 contains 15 residues. V gave up 5 bases and J gave up 2 bases, with 10 bases separating them. Germline loops: CDR1 SNHLY, CDR2 FYNNEI. CDR3: CASSRQATGANVLTF. The CDR3 DNA reads as TGTGCCAGCAGTCGACAGGCAACTGGGGCCAACGTCCTGACTTTC.

The CDR3 nucleotides read TGTGCCAGCTCTGAGGAGGTGGTCGGGGAGCTGTTTTTT. This translates into CASSEEVVGELFF. J is TRBJ2-2 and V is TRBV18, with D possibly matching TRBD2 (5 bases). This CDR3 is 13 amino acids long. Germline V gene sequence: CDR1 KGHSH, CDR2 LQKENI. Trimming stripped 6 bases from V and 7 bases from J, with 12 bases between.

V is TRBV7-9 and J is TRBJ2-7; 8 bases are shared with TRBD2. Per germline, CDR1 SEHNR and CDR2 FQNEAQ (reference sequence). This CDR3 region has 14 residues. Trimming removed 5 bases from V and 3 bases from J; junction bases left unmatched: 6. The CDR3 loop reads CASSQMGLVYEQYF. CDR3 DNA: TGTGCCAGCAGCCAGATGGGACTAGTCTACGAGCAGTACTTC.

This clone has just a few counts. CDR3 nucleotide sequence: TGTGCCAGCAGCTTGGATCTGGGGTATGGCTACACCTTC. This encodes CASSLDLGYGYTF. V is TRBV5-6 and J is TRBJ1-2; D ambiguous. The CDR3 totals 13 residues. In germline, CDR1 is SGHDT, CDR2 YYEEEE. With 0 bases removed from V and 5 bases from J, the gap between germline ends came to 8 bases.

The rearrangement joins TRBV7-3 to TRBJ2-2, with a possible D match to TRBD1 (5 bases). Germline assignment: CDR1 SGHTA and CDR2 FQGTGA. V shed 2 bases and J shed 1 base, with 5 bases lying between them. This CDR3 has 14 residues. CDR3 region: CASSLDRNTGELFF. CDR3 nucleotide sequence: TGTGCCAGCAGCTTAGACAGGAACACCGGGGAGCTGTTTTTT.

This clone was recorded once. The chain recombines TRBV7-2 with TRBJ2-2; 9 bases fit TRBD2. With V trimmed by 6 bases and J by 1 base, 6 bases remained unmatched. Germline values: CDR1 SGHTA, CDR2 FQGNSA. The CDR3 is 16 residues long. The CDR3 DNA is TGTGCCAGCAGTTCCCTAGCGGGATTGAACACCGGGGAGCTGTTTTTT. As protein: CASSSLAGLNTGELFF. Filled out from reference TRBV7-2 and TRBJ2-2, the complete variable domain reads GAGVSQSPSNKVTEKGKDVELRCDPISGHTALYWYRQSLGQGLEFLIYFQGNSAPDKSGLPSDRFSAERTGGSVSTLTIQRTQQEDSAVYLCASSSLAGLNTGELFFGEGSRLTVL.

This clone was recorded once. J is TRBJ2-1 and V is TRBV27, with 8 bases that match TRBD2. This CDR3 region has 15 residues. From germline, CDR1 is MNHEY and CDR2 SMNVEV (reference sequence). V shed 5 bases and J 10 bases; nucleotides not matched to a gene: 13. The CDR3 is CASSPLIDSGGEQFF. In DNA, the CDR3 is TGTGCCAGCAGTCCCCTAATCGATTCGGGAGGGGAGCAGTTCTTC.

The CDR3 spells CASSWDRLQPQHF. In nucleotides, the CDR3 is TGTGCCAGCAGCTGGGACAGGCTTCAGCCCCAGCATTTT. The rearrangement uses TRBV7-8 and TRBJ1-5; 8 nucleotides match TRBD1. The CDR3 covers 13 residues. Germline-derived CDR1 and CDR2 are SGHVS and FQNEAQ. V shed 4 bases, J shed 6 bases, and the junction held 2 bases outside the gene matches.

The rearrangement uses TRBV5-1 and TRBJ1-1; D is possibly TRBD1 (5 bases). Germline assignment: CDR1 SGHRS and CDR2 YFSETQ. This CDR3 is built from 15 residues. The germline V and J ends were trimmed by 4 bases and 5 bases, with 18 bases remaining between them. This CDR3 reads CASSPGRVYGTEAFF. The CDR3 region has the DNA TGCGCCAGCAGCCCAGGGAGGGTTTATGGAACTGAAGCTTTCTTT.

In DNA form, the CDR3 reads TGTGCCAGTAGTATGAGAGAGGGCAATCAGCCCCAGCATTTT. Protein sequence: CASSMREGNQPQHF. The chain is built from TRBV19 and TRBJ1-5; D remains ambiguous. The CDR3 is 14 residues long. Looked up from germline, CDR1 is LNHDA and CDR2 is SQIVND (reference sequence). Trimming pared 3 bases from V and 2 bases from J, leaving 8 bases between.

The chain carries TRBV7-2 and TRBJ2-1; D gene unclear. Germline assignment: CDR1 SGHTA and CDR2 FQGNSA. The V end was cut by 1 base, the J end by 6 bases, with 10 bases between. This CDR3 comprises 14 residues. CDR3 residues: CASSLDGLFNEQFF. CDR3 bases: TGTGCCAGCAGCTTAGATGGGTTGTTCAATGAGCAGTTCTTC.

Written as DNA, the CDR3 is TGTGCCAGCAGCGTAGTGGGGTCTAACAATGAGCAGTTCTTC. Residues: CASSVVGSNNEQFF. The rearrangement joins TRBV9 to TRBJ2-1; D uncertain. The germline CDR1 and CDR2 sequences are SGDLS and YYNGEE. The CDR3 consists of 14 residues. Trimming removed 0 bases at V and 5 bases at J, with 9 bases between.

V gene TRBV5-1 combines with J gene TRBJ2-3, with D perhaps being TRBD1 or TRBD2 (5 bases each). V was trimmed by 6 bases and J by 2 bases, leaving 16 bases between them. The CDR3 covers 15 residues. The germline V gene encodes CDR1 SGHRS and CDR2 YFSETQ. The CDR3 region is CASTSRTGHTDTQYF. In DNA form, the CDR3 reads TGCGCCAGCACCTCACGGACTGGACACACAGATACGCAGTATTTT.

The chain joins TRBV7-9 to TRBJ1-1; D remains ambiguous. V lost 3 bases and J 4 bases, leaving 12 bases between the germline ends. Germline CDR1 is SEHNR and CDR2 is FQNEAQ (reference sequence). This CDR3 spans 14 amino acids. The CDR3 nucleotides are TGTGCCAGCAGCTTGGAGGGCTGGGGCACTGAAGCTTTCTTT. Encoded protein: CASSLEGWGTEAFF.

This rearrangement joins TRBV28 to TRBJ1-1; D unresolved. Trimming shortened V by 6 bases and J by 3 bases, and 17 bases separated the two germline ends. This CDR3 has 15 amino acids. The germline CDR1 and CDR2 sequences are MDHEN and SYDVKM. The DNA for the CDR3 is TGTGCCAGCAGCACGGGCGCGGCGGGGTACACTGAAGCTTTCTTT. Translated, it gives CASSTGAAGYTEAFF.

This clone has more than one count but fewer than ten. This chain joins TRBV30 and TRBJ1-4; D not certain. The CDR3 has 15 residues. Trimming removed 4 bases at V and 2 bases at J, with 14 bases between. CDR1 is GTSNPN and CDR2 is SVGIG in the germline V gene (reference sequence). The CDR3 nucleotides read TGTGCCTGGACCCCCCGCGGGCAGACTAATGAAAAACTGTTTTTT. Protein sequence: CAWTPRGQTNEKLFF.

The chain combines TRBV7-9 with TRBJ1-4; D uncertain. The V end was cut by 0 bases, the J end by 4 bases, with 12 bases between. CDR1 is SEHNR, CDR2 FQNEAQ, per germline (reference sequence). This CDR3 has 16 residues. In DNA form, the CDR3 reads TGTGCCAGCAGCTTAGCGGCTCAGGCTGTTAATGAAAAACTGTTTTTT. As protein: CASSLAAQAVNEKLFF.

The chain uses TRBV6-6 and TRBJ1-1, with 9 bases fitting TRBD1. CDR1 is MNHNY and CDR2 is SVGAGI in the germline V gene (reference sequence). After removal of 4 bases from V and 5 bases from J, the junction contained 8 bases not matched to a gene. CDR3 length: 15 amino acids. This CDR3 reads CASSLGSGTGTEAFF. CDR3 in DNA: TGTGCCAGCAGTTTGGGTTCCGGGACAGGGACTGAAGCTTTCTTT.

V usage is TRBV10-2 and J usage is TRBJ2-7; D call uncertain. Trimming removed 5 bases at V and 2 bases at J, with 7 bases between. Germline V lookup: CDR1 WSHSY, CDR2 SAAADI. The CDR3 extends over 12 amino acids. The CDR3 bases are TGCGCCAGCAGTCATGGGACCTACGAGCAGTACTTC. Encoded protein: CASSHGTYEQYF.

The CDR3, as DNA: TGTGCCAGCTCACCACCGGGGGGGGTCCGCACAGATACGCAGTATTTT. Encoded protein: CASSPPGGVRTDTQYF. This chain joins TRBV18 and TRBJ2-3; 7 bases match TRBD2. The V gene's germline CDR1 is KGHSH and CDR2 LQKENI. This CDR3 is built from 16 residues. J gave up 1 base and V 0 bases, and 4 bases lay outside the gene matches.

The chain carries TRBV19 and TRBJ1-1; D uncertain. Deletions cut 2 bases from V and 0 bases from J, with 4 bases between. The CDR3 runs 13 residues. Germline loops: CDR1 LNHDA, CDR2 SQIVND (reference sequence). CDR3 in DNA: TGTGCCAGTAGTATAATCATGAACACTGAAGCTTTCTTT. Protein: CASSIIMNTEAFF.

The chain recombines TRBV7-9 with TRBJ2-7; 9 nucleotides agree with TRBD1. Germline CDR1 SEHNR, CDR2 FQNEAQ (reference sequence). CDR3 length: 16 amino acids. J was trimmed by 4 bases and V by 1 base; bases with no gene match: 8. DNA of the CDR3: TGTGCCAGCAGCTTAGGGGCGGACAGGGGTGGTTACGAGCAGTACTTC. Protein: CASSLGADRGGYEQYF.

The chain uses TRBV7-2 and TRBJ1-5; perhaps TRBD1 as D (5 bases). Deletions cut 4 bases from V and 5 bases from J, with 9 bases between. Germline V gene data show CDR1 as SGHTA and CDR2 as FQGNSA. This CDR3 spans 13 amino acids. The CDR3 DNA sequence: TGTGCCAGCAGCTATGGCAGGGATCAGCCCCAGCATTTT. This sequence encodes CASSYGRDQPQHF.

V gene TRBV2 combines with J gene TRBJ1-6; D unresolved. CDR1 is SNHLY and CDR2 is FYNNEI in the germline V gene. V lost 6 bases and J 7 bases, leaving 10 bases between the germline ends. The CDR3 has 13 amino acids. In DNA, the CDR3 is TGTGCCAGCAGCCTCTCTCTAAATTCACCCCTCCACTTT. It encodes CASSLSLNSPLHF.

The chain is built from TRBV28 and TRBJ2-1, with 10 bases matching TRBD2. Germline loops: CDR1 MDHEN, CDR2 SYDVKM. The junction had 10 bases not matched to a gene; V was cut back by 6 bases and J by 8 bases. The CDR3 extends over 15 amino acids. This CDR3 is CASRSGTSVPHEQFF. The CDR3 nucleotides read TGTGCCAGCAGATCCGGGACTAGCGTCCCCCATGAGCAGTTCTTC.

The rearrangement links TRBV28 to TRBJ1-5; D unresolved. Germline loops: CDR1 MDHEN, CDR2 SYDVKM. The CDR3 has 12 amino acids. V dropped 6 bases and J dropped 7 bases, with 10 bases sitting between them. Written as DNA, the CDR3 is TGTGCCAGCAGCCAATCGGCCCAGCCCCAGCATTTT. Translation: CASSQSAQPQHF.

In its sample, this clone was seen a few times. The V gene is TRBV2, the J gene TRBJ2-5; no definite D call. The CDR3 has 14 amino acids. V lost 2 bases and J 4 bases, leaving 11 bases between the germline ends. Germline CDR1 and CDR2: SNHLY and FYNNEI. The CDR3 protein is CASSEIQPAETQYF. DNA for the CDR3: TGTGCCAGCAGTGAAATCCAGCCGGCAGAGACCCAGTACTTC.

V and J are TRBV18 and TRBJ1-1; TRBD1 agrees at 10 bases. The CDR3 totals 15 residues. V dropped 2 bases and J dropped 5; count of bases not matched to a gene: 5. Looked up from germline, CDR1 is KGHSH and CDR2 is LQKENI. CDR3 coding DNA: TGTGCCAGCTCACCAAGGACAGGGGGGTTTACTGAAGCTTTCTTT. Protein product: CASSPRTGGFTEAFF.